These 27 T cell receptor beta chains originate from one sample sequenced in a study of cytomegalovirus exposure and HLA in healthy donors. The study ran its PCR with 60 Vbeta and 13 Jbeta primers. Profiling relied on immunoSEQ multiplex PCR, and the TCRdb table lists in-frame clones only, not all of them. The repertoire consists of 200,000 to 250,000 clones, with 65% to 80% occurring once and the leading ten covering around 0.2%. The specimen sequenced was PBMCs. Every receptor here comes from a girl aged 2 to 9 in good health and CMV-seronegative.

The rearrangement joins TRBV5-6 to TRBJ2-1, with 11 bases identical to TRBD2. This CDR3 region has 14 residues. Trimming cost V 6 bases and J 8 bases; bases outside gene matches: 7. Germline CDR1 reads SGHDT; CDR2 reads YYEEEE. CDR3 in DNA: TGTGCCAGCACCACTAGCGGGAGTGGGTATGAGCAGTTCTTC. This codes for CASTTSGSGYEQFF.

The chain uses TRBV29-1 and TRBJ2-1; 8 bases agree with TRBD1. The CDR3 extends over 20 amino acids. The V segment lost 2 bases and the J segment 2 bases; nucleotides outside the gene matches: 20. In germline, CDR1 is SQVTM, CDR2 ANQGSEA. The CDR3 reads CSVEPRTGTGPSETYNEQFF. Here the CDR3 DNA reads TGCAGCGTTGAACCACGAACCGGGACAGGTCCTTCCGAGACCTACAATGAGCAGTTCTTC.

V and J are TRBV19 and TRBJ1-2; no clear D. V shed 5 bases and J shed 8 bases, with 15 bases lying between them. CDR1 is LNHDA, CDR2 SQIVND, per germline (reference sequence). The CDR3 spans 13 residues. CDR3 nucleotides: TGTGCCAGTAGTCCCGGTCCGTTACCGGGCTACACCTTC. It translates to CASSPGPLPGYTF.

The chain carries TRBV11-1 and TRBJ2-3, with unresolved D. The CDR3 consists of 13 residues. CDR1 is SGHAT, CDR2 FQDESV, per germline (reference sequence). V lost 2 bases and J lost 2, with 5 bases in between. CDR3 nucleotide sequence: TGTGCCAGCAGCTTACTTTACACAGATACGCAGTATTTT. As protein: CASSLLYTDTQYF.

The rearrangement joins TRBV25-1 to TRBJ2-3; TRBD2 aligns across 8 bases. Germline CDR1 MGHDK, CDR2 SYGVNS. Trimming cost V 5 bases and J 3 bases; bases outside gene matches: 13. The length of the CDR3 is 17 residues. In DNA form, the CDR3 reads TGTGCCAGCAGTTTATCCACTAGCGGAATTGGGACAGATACGCAGTATTTT. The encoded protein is CASSLSTSGIGTDTQYF.

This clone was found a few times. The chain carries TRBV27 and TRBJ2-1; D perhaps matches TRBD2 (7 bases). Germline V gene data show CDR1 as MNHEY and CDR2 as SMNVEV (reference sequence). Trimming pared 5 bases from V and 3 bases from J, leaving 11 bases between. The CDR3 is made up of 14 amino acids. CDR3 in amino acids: CASSRGARYNEQFF. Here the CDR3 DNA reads TGTGCCAGCAGTCGGGGGGCCCGCTACAATGAGCAGTTCTTC.

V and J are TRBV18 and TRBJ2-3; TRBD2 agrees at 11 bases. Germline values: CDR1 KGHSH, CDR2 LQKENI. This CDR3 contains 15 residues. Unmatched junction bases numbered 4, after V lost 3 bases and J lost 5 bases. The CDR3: CASSPTSGARDTQYF. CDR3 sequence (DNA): TGTGCCAGCTCACCGACTAGCGGGGCAAGAGATACGCAGTATTTT.

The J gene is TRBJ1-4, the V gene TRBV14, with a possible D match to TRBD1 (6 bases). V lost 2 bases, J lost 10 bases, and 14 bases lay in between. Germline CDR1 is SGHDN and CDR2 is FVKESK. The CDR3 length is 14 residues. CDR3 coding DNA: TGTGCCAGCAGCCAAACTACAGGGTACGGAAAACTGTTTTTT. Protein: CASSQTTGYGKLFF.

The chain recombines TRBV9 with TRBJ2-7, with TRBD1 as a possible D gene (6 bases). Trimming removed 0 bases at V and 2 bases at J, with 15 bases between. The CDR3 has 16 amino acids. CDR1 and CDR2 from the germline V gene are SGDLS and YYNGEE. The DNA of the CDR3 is TGTGCCAGCAGCGTAGAGGGGGTAGGGGGTACCTACGAGCAGTACTTC. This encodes CASSVEGVGGTYEQYF.

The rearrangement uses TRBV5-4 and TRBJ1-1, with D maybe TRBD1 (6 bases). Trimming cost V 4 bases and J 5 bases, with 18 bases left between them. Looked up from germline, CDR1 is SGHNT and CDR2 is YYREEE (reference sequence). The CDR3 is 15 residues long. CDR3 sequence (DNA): TGTGCCAGCAGCCGTAATAATATGAGGGGGACTGAAGCTTTCTTT. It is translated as CASSRNNMRGTEAFF.

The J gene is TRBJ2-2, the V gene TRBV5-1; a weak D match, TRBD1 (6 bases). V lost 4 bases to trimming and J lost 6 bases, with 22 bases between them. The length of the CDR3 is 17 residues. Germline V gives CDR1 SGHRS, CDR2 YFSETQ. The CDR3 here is CASSPNAGAVIAGELFF. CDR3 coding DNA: TGCGCCAGCAGCCCTAATGCAGGGGCGGTTATAGCCGGGGAGCTGTTTTTT.

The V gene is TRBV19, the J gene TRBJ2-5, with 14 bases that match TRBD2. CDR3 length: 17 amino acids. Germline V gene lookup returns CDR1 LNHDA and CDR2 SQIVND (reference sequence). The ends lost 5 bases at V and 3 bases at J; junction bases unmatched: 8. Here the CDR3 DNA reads TGTGCCAGTAGTCCCTCGGGACTAGCGGGAGAAAAAGAGACCCAGTACTTC. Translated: CASSPSGLAGEKETQYF.

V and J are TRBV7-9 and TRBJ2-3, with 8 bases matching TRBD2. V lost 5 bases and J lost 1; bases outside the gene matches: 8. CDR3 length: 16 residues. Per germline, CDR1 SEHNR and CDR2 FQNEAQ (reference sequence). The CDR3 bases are TGTGCCAGCAGCACCGCCCCGGGGGGGGGCACAGATACGCAGTATTTT. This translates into CASSTAPGGGTDTQYF.

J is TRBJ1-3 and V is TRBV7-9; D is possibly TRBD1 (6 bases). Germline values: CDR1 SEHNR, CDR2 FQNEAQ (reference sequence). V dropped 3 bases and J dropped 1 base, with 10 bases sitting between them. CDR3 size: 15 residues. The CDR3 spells CASSFEGGSGNTIYF. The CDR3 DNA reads TGTGCCAGCAGCTTTGAAGGGGGTTCTGGAAACACCATATATTTT.

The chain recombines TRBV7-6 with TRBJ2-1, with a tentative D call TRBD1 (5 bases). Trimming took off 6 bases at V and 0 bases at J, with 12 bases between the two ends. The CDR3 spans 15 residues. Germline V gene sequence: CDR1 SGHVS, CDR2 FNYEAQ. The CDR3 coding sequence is TGTGCCAGCAGTAAAGGGGTCACCTCCTACAATGAGCAGTTCTTC. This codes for CASSKGVTSYNEQFF.

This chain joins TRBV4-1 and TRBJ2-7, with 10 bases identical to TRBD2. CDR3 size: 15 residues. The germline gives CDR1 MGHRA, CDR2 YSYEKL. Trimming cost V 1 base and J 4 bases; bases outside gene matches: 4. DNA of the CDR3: TGCGCCAGCAGCCAAGGCCTAGCGGGGGCTTACGAGCAGTACTTC. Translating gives CASSQGLAGAYEQYF.

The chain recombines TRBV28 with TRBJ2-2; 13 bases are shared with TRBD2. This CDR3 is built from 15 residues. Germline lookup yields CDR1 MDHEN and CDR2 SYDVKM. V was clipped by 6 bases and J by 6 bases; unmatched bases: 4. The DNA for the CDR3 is TGTGCCAGCAGCCCTACTAGCGGGAGGGCCGGGGAGCTGTTTTTT. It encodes CASSPTSGRAGELFF.

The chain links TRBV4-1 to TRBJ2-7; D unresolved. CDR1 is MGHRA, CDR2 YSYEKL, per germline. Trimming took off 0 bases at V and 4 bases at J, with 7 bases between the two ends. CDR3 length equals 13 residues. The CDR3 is CASSQDESYEQYF. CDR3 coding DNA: TGCGCCAGCAGCCAAGATGAGTCTTACGAGCAGTACTTC.

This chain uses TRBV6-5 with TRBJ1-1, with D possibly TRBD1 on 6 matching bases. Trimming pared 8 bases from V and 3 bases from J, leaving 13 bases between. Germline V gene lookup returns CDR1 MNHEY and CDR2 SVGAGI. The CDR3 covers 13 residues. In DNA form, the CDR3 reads TGTGCCAGCTCCTTCAGGGGTTACACTGAAGCTTTCTTT. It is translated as CASSFRGYTEAFF.

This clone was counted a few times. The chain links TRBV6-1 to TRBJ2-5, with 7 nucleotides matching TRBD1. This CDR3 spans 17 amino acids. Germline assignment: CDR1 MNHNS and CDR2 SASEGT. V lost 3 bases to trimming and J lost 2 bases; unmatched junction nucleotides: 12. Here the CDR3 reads CASSDNKPKQGQETQYF. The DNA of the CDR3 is TGTGCCAGCAGTGACAACAAACCGAAACAGGGGCAAGAGACCCAGTACTTC.

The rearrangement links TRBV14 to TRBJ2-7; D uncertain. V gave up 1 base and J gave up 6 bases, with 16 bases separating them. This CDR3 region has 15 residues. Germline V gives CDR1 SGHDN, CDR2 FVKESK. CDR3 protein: CASSQGLAATAEQYF. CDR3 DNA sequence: TGTGCCAGCAGCCAAGGTTTAGCAGCCACGGCCGAGCAGTACTTC.

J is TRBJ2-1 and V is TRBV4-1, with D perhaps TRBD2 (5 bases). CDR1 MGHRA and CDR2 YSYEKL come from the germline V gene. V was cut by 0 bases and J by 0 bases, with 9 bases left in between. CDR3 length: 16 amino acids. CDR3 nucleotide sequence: TGCGCCAGCAGCCAAGATCTAGCTAGCTCCTACAATGAGCAGTTCTTC. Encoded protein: CASSQDLASSYNEQFF.

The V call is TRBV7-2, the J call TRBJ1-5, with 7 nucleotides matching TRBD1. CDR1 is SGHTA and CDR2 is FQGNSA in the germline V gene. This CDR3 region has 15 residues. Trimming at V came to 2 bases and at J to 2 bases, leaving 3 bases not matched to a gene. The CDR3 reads CASSLRTGGNQPQHF. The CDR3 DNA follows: TGTGCCAGCAGCTTACGTACAGGGGGCAATCAGCCCCAGCATTTT.

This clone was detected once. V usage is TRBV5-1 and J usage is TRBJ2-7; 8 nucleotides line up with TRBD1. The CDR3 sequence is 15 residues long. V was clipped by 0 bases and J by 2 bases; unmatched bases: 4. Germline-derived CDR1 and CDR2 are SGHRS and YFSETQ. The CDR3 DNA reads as TGCGCCAGCAGCTTGGGGACAGGGCGAACCTACGAGCAGTACTTC. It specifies CASSLGTGRTYEQYF. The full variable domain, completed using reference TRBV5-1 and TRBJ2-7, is KAGVTQTPRYLIKTRGQQVTLSCSPISGHRSVSWYQQTPGQGLQFLFEYFSETQRNKGNFPGRFSGRQFSNSRSEMNVSTLELGDSALYLCASSLGTGRTYEQYFGPGTRLTVT.

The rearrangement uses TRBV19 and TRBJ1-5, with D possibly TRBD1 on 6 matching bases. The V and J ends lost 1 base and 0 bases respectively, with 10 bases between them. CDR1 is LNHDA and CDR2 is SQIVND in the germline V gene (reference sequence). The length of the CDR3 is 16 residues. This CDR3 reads CASSIVTGNSNQPQHF. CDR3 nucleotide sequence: TGTGCCAGTAGTATAGTTACAGGGAATAGCAATCAGCCCCAGCATTTT.

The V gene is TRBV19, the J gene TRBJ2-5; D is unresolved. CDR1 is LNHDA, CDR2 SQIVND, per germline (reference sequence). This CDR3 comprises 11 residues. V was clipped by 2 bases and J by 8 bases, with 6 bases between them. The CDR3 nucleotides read TGTGCCAGTAGTATATCGGTAACCCAGTACTTC. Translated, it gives CASSISVTQYF.

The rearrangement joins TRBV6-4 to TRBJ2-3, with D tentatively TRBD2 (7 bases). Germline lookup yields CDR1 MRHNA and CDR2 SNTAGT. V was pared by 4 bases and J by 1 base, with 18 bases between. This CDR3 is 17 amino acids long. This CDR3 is CASSVSPRGGGTDTQYF. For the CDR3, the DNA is TGTGCCAGCAGTGTCTCCCCCAGGGGAGGGGGCACAGATACGCAGTATTTT.